This T cell receptor (beta chain) was obtained from a study of blood T cell repertoires in COVID-19. Across the study: COVID-19 samples collected from the United States, Italy and Spain covered acute and convalescent phases.

CDR3 length equals 16 residues. Per germline, CDR1 SGHRS and CDR2 YFSETQ. V was clipped by 4 bases and J by 4 bases; unmatched bases: 13. Produced via immunoSEQ multiplex PCR; TCRdb's table is partial and in-frame only. The table has tens of thousands of clones, just over 90% seen once. Sequencing was carried out using peripheral blood. This receptor was obtained from a woman aged 45-59 years in a cohort sampled during active COVID-19. The rearrangement joins TRBV5-1 to TRBJ1-2, with 7 bases that match TRBD1. Here the CDR3 reads CASSGVGTERVYGYTF. In nucleotides, the CDR3 is TGCGCCAGCAGCGGGGTCGGGACAGAGCGAGTCTATGGCTACACCTTC.